One sample yielded the 19 T cell receptor beta chains listed below, sequenced in a study of cytomegalovirus exposure and HLA in healthy donors. PCR was performed using 60 Vbeta and 13 Jbeta primers. Sequenced by immunoSEQ multiplex PCR; TCRdb stores in-frame clones only, minus some. The sample shows about 52,000 clones, around 72% of them seen only once. The specimen was PBMCs. Receptors were obtained from a man between 18 and 29 years old in good health and CMV-seronegative.

The chain uses TRBV28 and TRBJ2-7; TRBD2 aligns across 7 bases. Unmatched junction bases numbered 8, after V lost 6 bases and J lost 3 bases. The CDR3 is made up of 14 amino acids. Germline V lookup: CDR1 MDHEN, CDR2 SYDVKM. The CDR3 nucleotides are TGTGCCAGCAGACCGACTAGCCCCCTCTACGAGCAGTACTTC. Translated, it gives CASRPTSPLYEQYF.

This chain joins TRBV10-3 and TRBJ2-3, with 9 bases fitting TRBD2. The CDR3 totals 15 residues. Germline-derived CDR1 and CDR2 are ENHRY and SYGVKD. V lost 4 bases and J lost 6; bases outside the gene matches: 8. This CDR3 reads CAISGGLAQGDTQYF. For the CDR3, the DNA is TGTGCCATCAGTGGGGGACTAGCCCAGGGCGATACGCAGTATTTT.

This clone has a handful of counts. The rearrangement joins TRBV7-2 to TRBJ1-5, with 10 bases matching TRBD1. V shed 5 bases, J shed 5 bases, and the junction held 3 bases outside the gene matches. The CDR3 has 14 amino acids. CDR1 is SGHTA, CDR2 FQGNSA, per germline. The CDR3 loop is CASSGGQGDQPQHF. The CDR3 nucleotides read TGTGCCAGCAGCGGCGGACAGGGGGATCAGCCCCAGCATTTT. Based on the CDR3 plus reference TRBV7-2 and TRBJ1-5, the full variable domain is GAGVSQSPSNKVTEKGKDVELRCDPISGHTALYWYRQSLGQGLEFLIYFQGNSAPDKSGLPSDRFSAERTGGSVSTLTIQRTQQEDSAVYLCASSGGQGDQPQHFGDGTRLSIL.

The genes are TRBV20-1 and TRBJ1-3; no clear D gene. V was clipped by 7 bases and J by 3 bases, with 7 bases between them. Germline V lookup: CDR1 DFQATT, CDR2 SNEGSKA (reference sequence). The CDR3 spans 11 residues. The CDR3 sequence: CSVQDGNTIYF. The CDR3 nucleotides are TGCAGTGTTCAGGATGGAAACACCATATATTTT.

This clone was picked up a small number of times. The chain has TRBV6-5 and TRBJ1-1; 7 bases line up with TRBD1. The CDR3 is 13 residues long. CDR1 is MNHEY and CDR2 is SVGAGI in the germline V gene. After removal of 7 bases from V and 6 bases from J, the junction contained 8 bases not matched to a gene. In DNA form, the CDR3 reads TGTGCCAGCACCCCCGGGACAGTAGCTGAAGCTTTCTTT. Encoded protein: CASTPGTVAEAFF.

This clone was counted only a few times. The chain is built from TRBV19 and TRBJ2-5; perhaps TRBD2 as D (6 bases). CDR3 length: 15 residues. Trimming took off 6 bases at V and 2 bases at J, with 16 bases between the two ends. Germline V lookup: CDR1 LNHDA, CDR2 SQIVND (reference sequence). CDR3 sequence: CASSPAGSGQETQYF. The CDR3 region has the DNA TGTGCCAGTAGCCCCGCAGGTAGCGGACAAGAGACCCAGTACTTC.

The J gene is TRBJ2-5, the V gene TRBV5-1; possible D gene TRBD1, 6 bases. Between the trimmed V and J ends, which lost 4 bases and 1 base, there was a span of 14 bases. CDR3 length: 15 amino acids. From germline, CDR1 is SGHRS and CDR2 YFSETQ. The CDR3 is CASSATGSGQETQYF. The CDR3 nucleotides read TGCGCCAGCAGCGCTACAGGGTCCGGCCAAGAGACCCAGTACTTC.

This CDR3 is CASSLTGGSHGYTF. The CDR3 DNA is TGTGCCAGCAGCCTTACGGGGGGGAGCCATGGCTACACCTTC. V and J are TRBV5-6 and TRBJ1-2; maybe TRBD1 (5 bases). CDR1 SGHDT and CDR2 YYEEEE come from the germline V gene. This CDR3 comprises 14 residues. The V gene lost 4 bases and the J gene lost 6 bases, with 16 bases spanning the gap.

This chain links TRBV7-2 with TRBJ2-2; TRBD2 is a possible D gene (5 bases). The CDR3 is 14 amino acids. Germline V lookup: CDR1 SGHTA, CDR2 FQGNSA. V lost 5 bases and J lost 5, with 12 bases in between. As DNA, the CDR3 is TGTGCCAGCAGCCACGGGGAATCGACCGGGGAGCTGTTTTTT. This gives the protein CASSHGESTGELFF.

This clone came up a few times. The chain combines TRBV14 with TRBJ2-1; D is possibly TRBD1 (5 bases). Trimming took 4 bases from V and 0 from J, leaving 10 bases between them. Germline CDR1 and CDR2: SGHDN and FVKESK. This CDR3 contains 15 residues. CDR3 DNA sequence: TGTGCCAGCAGCCCCCCCCAGGGCTCCTACAATGAGCAGTTCTTC. Its translation: CASSPPQGSYNEQFF.

This clone was picked up a small number of times. V and J are TRBV6-1 and TRBJ2-1; the D is unclear. Per germline, CDR1 MNHNS and CDR2 SASEGT. The CDR3 sequence is 13 residues long. V lost 1 base to trimming and J lost 10 bases, with 11 bases between them. CDR3 nucleotide sequence: TGTGCCAGCAGTGAAGGAGGTCTGCGGGAGCAGTTCTTC. Protein product: CASSEGGLREQFF.

This chain uses TRBV7-2 with TRBJ2-7; D perhaps matches TRBD2 (6 bases). The V and J ends lost 3 bases and 0 bases respectively, with 21 bases between them. The CDR3 consists of 18 residues. Per germline, CDR1 SGHTA and CDR2 FQGNSA. This CDR3 reads CASSLTRAGTLSSYEQYF. The DNA for the CDR3 is TGTGCCAGCAGCTTGACACGGGCCGGGACTTTAAGCTCCTACGAGCAGTACTTC. Drawing the rest from reference TRBV7-2 and TRBJ2-7, the complete variable domain is GAGVSQSPSNKVTEKGKDVELRCDPISGHTALYWYRQSLGQGLEFLIYFQGNSAPDKSGLPSDRFSAERTGGSVSTLTIQRTQQEDSAVYLCASSLTRAGTLSSYEQYFGPGTRLTVT.

This chain links TRBV19 with TRBJ2-7; 7 bases line up with TRBD2. The V and J ends lost 3 bases and 3 bases, in that order; junction bases with no gene match: 2. Germline V gives CDR1 LNHDA, CDR2 SQIVND (reference sequence). The CDR3 contains 13 residues. Written as DNA, the CDR3 is TGTGCCAGTAGTATCCGGACTAGCTACGAGCAGTACTTC. Protein sequence: CASSIRTSYEQYF.

This clone has a single count. Here the CDR3 DNA reads TGCAGCGGAACTAGCGGGGATAGGGGGGGCACCGGGGAGCTGTTTTTT. This gives the protein CSGTSGDRGGTGELFF. The chain couples TRBV29-1 to TRBJ2-2; 10 positions match TRBD2. Germline V gives CDR1 SQVTM, CDR2 ANQGSEA. The CDR3 runs 16 residues. Trimming cost V 7 bases and J 4 bases; bases outside gene matches: 12.

The chain is built from TRBV28 and TRBJ2-5; TRBD1 matches 7 bases. CDR3 size: 13 residues. Germline loops: CDR1 MDHEN, CDR2 SYDVKM. J gave up 2 bases and V 6 bases, and 3 bases lay outside the gene matches. CDR3 bases: TGTGCCAGCAGAAGGGGGCTACAAGAGACCCAGTACTTC. This encodes CASRRGLQETQYF.

The V call is TRBV30, the J call TRBJ2-1; the D gene is possibly TRBD2 (5 bases). The V end lost 3 bases, the J end lost 6 bases, and 12 bases lay between the germline ends. Germline V gene sequence: CDR1 GTSNPN, CDR2 SVGIG (reference sequence). This CDR3 contains 13 residues. The CDR3 DNA follows: TGTGCCTGGAGATTTGGGGAGACCAATGAGCAGTTCTTC. As protein: CAWRFGETNEQFF.

This clone was observed a single time. This chain connects TRBV9 to TRBJ1-2, with D perhaps TRBD1 (6 bases). The CDR3 sequence is 14 residues long. Trimming stripped 4 bases from V and 4 bases from J, with 14 bases between. Germline V gene sequence: CDR1 SGDLS, CDR2 YYNGEE. The CDR3 DNA reads as TGTGCCAGCAGCAAACAGGGATTCGGCTATGGCTACACCTTC. It encodes CASSKQGFGYGYTF. Complete variable domain (other parts from reference TRBV9 and TRBJ1-2): DSGVTQTPKHLITATGQRVTLRCSPRSGDLSVYWYQQSLDQGLQFLIQYYNGEERAKGNILERFSAQQFPDLHSELNLSSLELGDSALYFCASSKQGFGYGYTFGSGTRLTVV.

The V gene is TRBV5-1, the J gene TRBJ1-6; 7 bases are a match to TRBD1. Germline lookup yields CDR1 SGHRS and CDR2 YFSETQ. CDR3 size: 15 residues. Trimming at V came to 2 bases and at J to 9 bases, leaving 8 bases not matched to a gene. The chain's CDR3 is CASSFRQGEFSPLHF. The CDR3 bases are TGCGCCAGCAGCTTCCGACAGGGAGAGTTTTCACCCCTCCACTTT.

This chain connects TRBV7-6 to TRBJ2-7; TRBD2 is a possible D gene (5 bases). The ends were cut back, 1 base at V and 4 bases at J, with 17 bases in the middle. The germline V gene encodes CDR1 SGHVS and CDR2 FNYEAQ. The CDR3 extends over 16 amino acids. CDR3 sequence (DNA): TGTGCCAGCAGCTTAGGGCTAGCTCCTACCGGTTACGAGCAGTACTTC. Its translation: CASSLGLAPTGYEQYF.